The 28 T cell receptor beta chains listed next were all sequenced from one sample in a study of post-analysis software for immune sequencing data. Study-level findings and limits: The study found TRBV5-6, TRBV5-1 and TRBV20-1 among four to six TRBV segments more frequent in patients than controls.

Sequencing libraries made from TCR beta cDNA carried unique molecular identifiers. In TCRdb, the PCR reads were re-called with MiXCR into one record per CDR3 protein. The sample lists about 820,000 distinct CDR3 sequences; approximately 53% were seen once. Their antigens remain unidentified. The sequenced material came from blood. The receptors here all came from a girl between 5 and 17 years old with multiple sclerosis.

As regards this clonotype: This could be a read error, since a much larger clone is one nucleotide away. This chain links TRBV27 with TRBJ2-5, with TRBD2 identical over 16 bases. Near its end, the DNA agrees better with TRBJ2-7, so the J call may be wrong. Germline CDR1 and CDR2: MNHEY and SMNVEV (reference sequence). CDR3 length equals 16 residues. DNA of the CDR3: TGTGCCAGCAGTTCGGGACTAGCGGGAGGGCCCTACGAGCAGTACTTC. It encodes CASSSGLAGGPYEQYF.

The V gene is TRBV3-1, the J gene TRBJ2-7; tentatively, D is TRBD1 or TRBD2 (6 bases each). V dropped 1 base and J dropped 0 bases, with 16 bases sitting between them. Germline V gene lookup returns CDR1 LGHDT and CDR2 YNNKEL (reference sequence). CDR3 length: 17 residues. The CDR3 region has the DNA TGTGCCAGCAGCCAAGGACTAGGGCAGGGGAGCTCCTACGAGCAGTACTTC. This encodes CASSQGLGQGSSYEQYF.

V usage is TRBV6-2 or TRBV6-3 and J usage is TRBJ2-5; a weak D match, TRBD2 (5 bases). The CDR3 covers 17 residues. V was clipped by 0 bases and J by 1 base, with 15 bases between them. Germline CDR1 is MNHEY and CDR2 is SVGEGT. CDR3 residues: CASSYSRASDIQETQYF. In nucleotides, the CDR3 is TGTGCCAGCAGTTACTCGAGGGCCAGCGACATCCAAGAGACCCAGTACTTC.

The chain combines TRBV7-2 with TRBJ2-1; D unclear. Germline V gene sequence: CDR1 SGHTA, CDR2 FQGNSA. The CDR3 contains 12 residues. V lost 5 bases, J lost 5 bases, and 7 bases lay in between. The CDR3 loop is CASSPYHNEQFF. The CDR3 DNA follows: TGTGCCAGCAGCCCCTATCACAATGAGCAGTTCTTC. The variable domain in full, completed from reference TRBV7-2 and TRBJ2-1, reads GAGVSQSPSNKVTEKGKDVELRCDPISGHTALYWYRQSLGQGLEFLIYFQGNSAPDKSGLPSDRFSAERTGGSVSTLTIQRTQQEDSAVYLCASSPYHNEQFFGPGTRLTVL.

This sequence joins TRBV12-3 or TRBV12-4 and TRBJ2-3, with 12 positions matching TRBD1. The ends lost 3 bases at V and 4 bases at J; junction bases unmatched: 8. The CDR3 consists of 17 residues. The CDR3 DNA sequence: TGTGCCAGCAGTTTCAGCGGGACAGGGGGCTGGGCAGATACGCAGTATTTT. Protein: CASSFSGTGGWADTQYF.

This rearrangement joins TRBV7-2 to TRBJ2-7; 10 positions agree with TRBD2. This CDR3 contains 14 residues. Losses at the gene ends were 6 bases for V and 6 bases for J; bases not matched to a gene: 8. Germline CDR1 SGHTA, CDR2 FQGNSA. CDR3 region: CASSKRGGPVEQYF. The CDR3 coding sequence is TGTGCCAGCAGTAAGCGGGGGGGGCCGGTCGAGCAGTACTTC.

Points on this clonotype: At one boundary the junction diverges from the germline segment, which might be a read error. The genes are TRBV12-3 or TRBV12-4 and TRBJ2-3; TRBD2 matches 10 bases. CDR3 length: 15 amino acids. CDR3 DNA: TGTGCCAGCAGCAGGACTAGCGGTGGCACAGATACGGAGTATTTT. Translating it yields CASSRTSGGTDTEYF.

The CDR3 DNA reads as TGTGCCATCAGTCCTGGAAACACCATATATTTT. Translated, it gives CAISPGNTIYF. This rearrangement joins TRBV10-3 to TRBJ1-3; D is undetermined. Trimming took 5 bases from V and 2 from J, leaving 1 base between them. CDR1 and CDR2 (germline): ENHRY, SYGVKD. This CDR3 spans 11 amino acids.

The chain carries TRBV5-1 and TRBJ2-1; D tentatively reads TRBD1 or TRBD2 (5 bases each). CDR1 is SGHRS and CDR2 is YFSETQ in the germline V gene. The CDR3 extends over 15 amino acids. Trimming cost V 5 bases and J 0 bases, with 12 bases left between them. CDR3 coding DNA: TGCGCCAGCAGTACCACCGGGACCTCCTACAATGAGCAGTTCTTC. Residues: CASSTTGTSYNEQFF.

V usage is TRBV29-1 and J usage is TRBJ1-2; no clear D. V dropped 5 bases and J dropped 1 base, with 14 bases sitting between them. Germline V lookup: CDR1 SQVTM, CDR2 ANQGSEA. CDR3 length equals 14 residues. The CDR3 is CSVTSSGDNYGYTF. CDR3 sequence (DNA): TGCAGCGTTACTTCCTCAGGAGATAACTATGGCTACACCTTC.

This clonotype has just a few counts. The chain has TRBV10-3 and TRBJ1-2, with 10 bases aligning to TRBD1. V shed 6 bases, J shed 1 base, and the junction held 5 bases outside the gene matches. The CDR3 runs 15 residues. Germline V gene data show CDR1 as ENHRY and CDR2 as SYGVKD. As DNA, the CDR3 is TGTGCCATCAGGGGACAGGGGCCAGATAACTATGGCTACACCTTC. The encoded protein is CAIRGQGPDNYGYTF.

The CDR3: CASSTGPSETQYF. CDR3 sequence (DNA): TGTGCCAGCAGCACCGGGCCGTCGGAGACCCAGTACTTC. The gene calls are TRBV13 and TRBJ2-5; D is unresolved. Germline V lookup: CDR1 PRHDT, CDR2 FYEKMQ (reference sequence). Trimming took off 5 bases at V and 5 bases at J, with 12 bases between the two ends. The CDR3 runs 13 residues.

The V and J genes are TRBV12-3 or TRBV12-4 and TRBJ2-7; 7 nucleotides agree with TRBD1. The CDR3 covers 14 residues. V was clipped by 5 bases and J by 5 bases; unmatched bases: 9. CDR3 sequence: CASSPTTGMHEQYF. Here the CDR3 DNA reads TGTGCCAGCAGTCCTACGACAGGGATGCACGAGCAGTACTTC.

The CDR3 sequence is CASSPRLAVETGELFF. The CDR3, as DNA: TGTGCCAGCAGCCCTAGACTAGCGGTAGAGACCGGGGAGCTGTTTTTT. The V and J genes are TRBV3-1 and TRBJ2-2; 9 bases are a match to TRBD2. With V trimmed by 4 bases and J by 5 bases, 8 bases remained unmatched. The CDR3 runs 16 residues. Per the germline V gene, CDR1 is LGHDT and CDR2 is YNNKEL (reference sequence). The full variable domain, its missing parts supplied by reference TRBV3-1 and TRBJ2-2, is DTAVSQTPKYLVTQMGNDKSIKCEQNLGHDTMYWYKQDSKKFLKIMFSYNNKELIINETVPNRFSPKSPDKAHLNLHINSLELGDSAVYFCASSPRLAVETGELFFGEGSRLTVL.

The chain carries TRBV3-1 and TRBJ2-5; possibly TRBD1 or TRBD2 for D (5 bases each). Trimming took 1 base from V and 5 from J, leaving 11 bases between them. The germline CDR1 and CDR2 sequences are LGHDT and YNNKEL (reference sequence). The CDR3 has 14 residues. The CDR3 protein is CASSQGGPGETQYF. DNA of the CDR3: TGTGCCAGCAGCCAAGGGGGACCGGGGGAGACCCAGTACTTC.

As for this clonotype: The junction does not match germline at one end; this may be a read error. The gene calls are TRBV3-1 and TRBJ2-7; the D gene could be TRBD1 or TRBD2 (5 bases each). The CDR3 spans 13 residues. Germline V gene sequence: CDR1 LGHDT, CDR2 YNNKEL (reference sequence). The CDR3 spells CACSLSGRDEQYF. The CDR3, as DNA: TGTGCCTGCAGCCTTTCGGGGCGTGACGAGCAGTACTTC.

V usage is TRBV12-3 or TRBV12-4 and J usage is TRBJ1-2; D call uncertain. With 7 bases removed from V and 5 bases from J, the gap between germline ends came to 14 bases. CDR3 length: 13 amino acids. CDR3 sequence (DNA): TGTGCCAGCACCTCGAGGACGGCGTATGGCTACACCTTC. Translating it yields CASTSRTAYGYTF.

The chain couples TRBV20-1 to TRBJ2-5; perhaps TRBD1 as D (6 bases). Germline assignment: CDR1 DFQATT and CDR2 SNEGSKA (reference sequence). This CDR3 has 13 residues. Trimming pared 6 bases from V and 4 bases from J, leaving 15 bases between. The CDR3 spells CSAPTGSGETQYF. In nucleotides, the CDR3 is TGCAGTGCACCTACAGGGTCGGGAGAGACCCAGTACTTC.

This chain links TRBV29-1 with TRBJ2-5, with unresolved D. Trimming removed 7 bases from V and 5 bases from J, with 14 bases in between. The germline V gene has CDR1 SQVTM and CDR2 ANQGSEA. The CDR3 has 12 residues. The CDR3 DNA reads as TGCAGCGCCCTCCGGATCGGGGAGACCCAGTACTTC. Protein: CSALRIGETQYF.

This clonotype was counted between two and nine times. The chain combines TRBV3-1 with TRBJ1-1; D uncertain. The CDR3 contains 14 residues. In germline, CDR1 is LGHDT, CDR2 YNNKEL (reference sequence). V was shortened by 1 base and J by 6 bases, with 12 bases between the two germline ends. CDR3 bases: TGTGCCAGCAGCCAAGGGGCAGGCGGATCTGAAGCTTTCTTT. This gives the protein CASSQGAGGSEAFF. Using reference TRBV3-1 and TRBJ1-1 for the parts outside the CDR3, the full variable domain is DTAVSQTPKYLVTQMGNDKSIKCEQNLGHDTMYWYKQDSKKFLKIMFSYNNKELIINETVPNRFSPKSPDKAHLNLHINSLELGDSAVYFCASSQGAGGSEAFFGQGTRLTVV.

The chain employs TRBV10-2 and TRBJ2-3, with D uncertain. V was trimmed by 4 bases and J by 2 bases, leaving 16 bases between them. The CDR3 has 16 residues. Germline CDR1 is WSHSY and CDR2 is SAAADI. This chain's CDR3 is CASSAYWLTLTDTQYF. As DNA, the CDR3 is TGCGCCAGCAGTGCCTATTGGCTTACCCTCACAGATACGCAGTATTTT.

This clonotype was counted once. The chain carries TRBV9 and TRBJ1-2; 9 nucleotides agree with TRBD1. The J segment lost 6 bases and the V segment lost 5 bases, leaving 5 bases of the junction unmatched. The CDR3 is 13 residues long. Germline V gene lookup returns CDR1 SGDLS and CDR2 YYNGEE. CDR3 amino acids: CASRGTGIDGYTF. In DNA, the CDR3 is TGTGCCAGCAGGGGGACAGGGATAGATGGCTACACCTTC. The full variable domain, rest sourced from reference TRBV9 and TRBJ1-2, is DSGVTQTPKHLITATGQRVTLRCSPRSGDLSVYWYQQSLDQGLQFLIQYYNGEERAKGNILERFSAQQFPDLHSELNLSSLELGDSALYFCASRGTGIDGYTFGSGTRLTVV.

The rearrangement joins TRBV5-1 to TRBJ1-1, with D hard to call. Deletions cut 2 bases from V and 2 bases from J, with 13 bases between. CDR1 SGHRS and CDR2 YFSETQ come from the germline V gene. The length of the CDR3 is 15 residues. CDR3: CASSFEIRHNTEAFF. The CDR3 DNA reads TGCGCCAGCAGCTTCGAGATAAGACACAACACTGAAGCTTTCTTT. Complete variable domain (other parts from reference TRBV5-1 and TRBJ1-1): KAGVTQTPRYLIKTRGQQVTLSCSPISGHRSVSWYQQTPGQGLQFLFEYFSETQRNKGNFPGRFSGRQFSNSRSEMNVSTLELGDSALYLCASSFEIRHNTEAFFGQGTRLTVV.

This clonotype was picked up a small number of times. The rearrangement links TRBV20-1 to TRBJ2-7; no firm D call. V lost 6 bases and J lost 0, with 12 bases in between. Per germline, CDR1 DFQATT and CDR2 SNEGSKA (reference sequence). The CDR3 is 13 residues long. This CDR3 reads CSARAKSSYEQYF. The CDR3 coding sequence is TGCAGTGCACGAGCGAAGAGCTCCTACGAGCAGTACTTC.

This sequence joins TRBV7-9 and TRBJ1-2, with D possibly matching TRBD1 (5 bases). Trimming took off 5 bases at V and 0 bases at J, with 10 bases between the two ends. CDR1 is SEHNR, CDR2 FQNEAQ, per germline (reference sequence). CDR3 size: 14 residues. For the CDR3, the DNA is TGTGCCAGCAGCAGTAGGGGATCTAACTATGGCTACACCTTC. It translates to CASSSRGSNYGYTF.

The chain couples TRBV5-1 to TRBJ2-5; 10 nucleotides align to TRBD2. This CDR3 spans 15 amino acids. The V gene end was trimmed by 4 bases and the J gene end by 3 bases; junction bases not matched to a gene: 6. In germline, CDR1 is SGHRS, CDR2 YFSETQ. CDR3 nucleotide sequence: TGCGCCAGCAGCCGATTCCTAGCGGGAGAAGAGACCCAGTACTTC. Protein product: CASSRFLAGEETQYF.

The table lists this clonotype with many counts. The chain employs TRBV12-3 or TRBV12-4 and TRBJ2-7; perhaps D is TRBD1 or TRBD2 (5 bases each). This CDR3 comprises 12 residues. Deletions cut 6 bases from V and 6 bases from J, with 12 bases between. The CDR3 nucleotides are TGTGCCAGCAGGGGGACGATCGGCGAGCAGTACTTC. Translating gives CASRGTIGEQYF.

CDR3 coding DNA: TGTGCCAGCAGTTACTCTGCGAGCGTCTCTAACTATGGCTACACCTTC. It is translated as CASSYSASVSNYGYTF. This rearrangement joins TRBV6-5 to TRBJ1-2; D gene uncertain. CDR1 and CDR2 from the germline V gene are MNHEY and SVGAGI. The length of the CDR3 is 16 residues. V was cut by 0 bases and J by 0 bases, with 11 bases left in between.